This TCR beta chain was documented in a study of identical twins (dated by TCRdb to the mid-2010s). Regarding the research as a whole: The study deep-sequenced TCR alpha and beta repertoires from monozygotic twins, unrelated adults of various ages and cord blood to test whether fetal clonotypes persist. Replicate twin experiments were performed at different times using different library preparation protocols to rule out contamination. Here is what the overall study found, with its caveats: Conclusions relied on cross-sectional statistical analysis, since the same donors could not be followed over many years. Out-of-frame TCR alpha sequences shared between twins showed an excess of low generation-probability sequences compared with coincidental sharing between unrelated individuals. A weaker excess of twin sharing was found in beta out-of-frame sequences because the signal-to-noise ratio was lowered by fewer shared sequences. Abundant cord blood beta clonotypes carried fewer insertions; young adult naive repertoires showed a weaker similar trend, while memory repertoires showed none. In monozygotic twins, out-of-frame TCR alpha sharing was systematically underestimated by recombination models, although the models agreed with sharing between unrelated individuals. Invariant T cells such as MAIT and iNKT could partly confound zero-insertion analyses, although diverse VJ usage argued against such confounding for most clonotypes.

Every donor was a healthy Caucasian. The twin cohort comprised three pairs of female monozygotic twins, all aged roughly 18 to 30 years. Positive isolation kits from Invitrogen were used to isolate CD4+ and CD8+ T cell populations. Details on this clonotype: The antigen this receptor binds is unknown. No much larger clone exists at a distance of one base, and base qualities are not known.

Library preparation used 5' RACE. Sequencing relied on an Illumina HiSeq 2000. Template switching added a universal primer binding site, and the final cDNA carried a unique molecular identifier that allowed TCR cDNA molecules to be counted accurately. First-strand cDNA for TCR alpha and beta chains was synthesized from specific primers in the conserved constant-segment region. To control for contamination, every cDNA library carried two barcodes: a SMART-Mk sample barcode plus Illumina barcodes. TruSeq adapter sequences, together with Illumina sample barcodes, were added in two successive PCR steps. TCR alpha and beta cDNA libraries were sequenced on the Illumina HiSeq platform with custom primers. The authors' pipeline ran thus. Raw reads were processed with MiGEC to extract unique molecular identifiers, and MiXCR was used to determine CDR3 positions. Recombination models were inferred per individual with the repgenHMM and IGoR tools using an EM algorithm. Shared clonotypes were analyzed with the tcR package in R, and sharing was normalized by the product of cloneset sizes. To study raw recombination free of thymic and clonal selection effects, out-of-frame nonproductive sequences were analyzed. Using fastp at Q25 and MiXCR, TCRdb reprocessed the public reads and kept productive beta chains. CDR3 protein duplicates are merged, each entry listing the most common genes and DNA. TCRdb, not the authors, supplied the V and J calls. The sample includes just over 500,000 distinct CDR3 sequences, with 22% observed a single time. The ten largest clonotypes hold around 0.91% of the sample.

The same data also contributed to another study, on T cells expressing NK-cell markers. The second study's authors report: Several donors provided sorted CD3+CD56+NKG2C+, CD3+CD56+NKG2C- and CD3+CD56-NKG2C+ T-cell subsets, whose TCR beta-chain repertoires were profiled. Among the eight sequenced donors, seven were HCMV-seropositive and one was HCMV-seronegative. In several experiments an anti-gammadeltaTCR antibody was added to restrict sorting to alphabetaTCR-expressing T cells. For roughly six donors, the dominant CD3+CD56+NKG2C+ clonotypes were among the top 10 CD8+ clonotypes and accounted for about 1.0-7.0% of CD8+ T cells. Those dominant clonotypes were again the most abundant among CD3+CD56-NKG2C+ cells in a handful of donors, at about 28.3-65%. It remained unclear whether the expanded NKG2C-expressing T cell clones were specific for HCMV antigens. The study sequenced eight donors, all healthy volunteers chosen at random: three men and five women. HCMV serostatus was determined by detecting HCMV-specific IgG in serum with a commercial ELISA kit. Reads were demultiplexed and grouped by UMI with MIGEC, and clonotypes were assembled and quantified with MiTCR. To exclude erroneous sequences, any TCR cDNA sequence not supported by at least two reads was discarded. The tcR package was used for downstream repertoire analysis, with clonotypes matched between fractions based on CDR3 nucleotide sequence plus V segment. VDJmatch was used to annotate antigen specificity against VDJdb, with one amino acid substitution allowed in CDR3.

Sequencing input: CD4+ T cells sorted from blood. The source of this sequence is a woman aged 18-29 years in good health.

The DNA sequence is given as TGTGCCAGCAGCCCCCAAGGGGGCAGGAACACTGAAGCTTTCTTT. Translated, it reads CASSPQGGRNTEAFF. The receptor chain draws on TRBV7-2 and TRBJ1-1, and 7 bases in between align with TRBD1. From cysteine to phenylalanine, the CDR3 is 15 amino acids long. Of the read, only the CDR3 DNA is kept; its 45 bases are in frame from base 1. V is pruned by 5 bases and J by 1 base, leaving 7 bases of the junction without a gene match. The germline V gene encodes CDR1 SGHTA and CDR2 FQGNSA.